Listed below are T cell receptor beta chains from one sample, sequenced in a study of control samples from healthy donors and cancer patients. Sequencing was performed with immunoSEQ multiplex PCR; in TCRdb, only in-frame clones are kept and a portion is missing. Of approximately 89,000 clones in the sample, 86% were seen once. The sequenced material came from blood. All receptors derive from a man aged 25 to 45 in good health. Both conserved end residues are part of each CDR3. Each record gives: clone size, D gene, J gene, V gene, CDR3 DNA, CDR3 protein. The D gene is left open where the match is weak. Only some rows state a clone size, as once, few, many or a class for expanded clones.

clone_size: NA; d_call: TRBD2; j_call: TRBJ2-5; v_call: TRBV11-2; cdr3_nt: TGTGCCAGCAGCTTAGATACCGGGGGGGGGCCTGAGACCCAGTACTTC; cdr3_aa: CASSLDTGGGPETQYF
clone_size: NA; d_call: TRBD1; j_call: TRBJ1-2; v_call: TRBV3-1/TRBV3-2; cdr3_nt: TGTGCCAGCAGCCAAGATTGGGACAGCCCCTATGGCTACACCTTC; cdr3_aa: CASSQDWDSPYGYTF
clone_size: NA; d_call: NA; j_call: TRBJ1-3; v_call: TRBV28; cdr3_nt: TGTGCCAGCACCACTTTGGGGCCCTCTGGAAACACCATATATTTT; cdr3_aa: CASTTLGPSGNTIYF
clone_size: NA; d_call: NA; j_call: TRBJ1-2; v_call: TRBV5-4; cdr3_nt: TGTGCCAGCAGCTTTTTGGGGGGCGCCCCGAACGGCTACACCTTC; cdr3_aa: CASSFLGGAPNGYTF
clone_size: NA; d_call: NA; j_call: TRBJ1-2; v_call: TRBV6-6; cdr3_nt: TGTGCCAGCAGTCCCTCCGGGGTTCAAGGCTACACCTTC; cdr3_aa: CASSPSGVQGYTF
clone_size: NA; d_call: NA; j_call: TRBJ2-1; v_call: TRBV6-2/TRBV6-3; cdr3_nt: TGTGCCAGCAGTTACTCCAGGGAATCAGCCTACAATGAGCAGTTCTTC; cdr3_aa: CASSYSRESAYNEQFF
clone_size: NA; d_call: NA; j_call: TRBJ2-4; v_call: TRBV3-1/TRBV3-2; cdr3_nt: TGTGCCAGCAGGGGAAGGGCGGGAGCCAAAAACATTCAGTACTTC; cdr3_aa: CASRGRAGAKNIQYF
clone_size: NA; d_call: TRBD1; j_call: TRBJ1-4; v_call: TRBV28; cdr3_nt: TGTGCCAGCAGTCCCCGGACAGGGCGTGCAACTAATGAAAAACTGTTTTTT; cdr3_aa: CASSPRTGRATNEKLFF
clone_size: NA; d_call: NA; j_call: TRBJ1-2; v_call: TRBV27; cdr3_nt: TGTGCCAGCAGTTTATCTGGTCCTCCGGGCTACACCTTC; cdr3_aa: CASSLSGPPGYTF
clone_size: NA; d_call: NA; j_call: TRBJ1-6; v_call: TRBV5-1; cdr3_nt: TGCGCCAGCAGCCGGGAGGGGAATAATTCACCCCTCCACTTT; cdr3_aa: CASSREGNNSPLHF
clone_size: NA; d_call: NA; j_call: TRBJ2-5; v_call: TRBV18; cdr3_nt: TGTGCCAGCTCACCCACTAACTCGGAGGAGACCCAGTACTTC; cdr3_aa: CASSPTNSEETQYF
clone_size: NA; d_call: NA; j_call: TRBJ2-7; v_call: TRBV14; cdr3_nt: TGTGCCAGCAGCCGAATACAGGGTTCGTCCTACGAGCAGTACTTC; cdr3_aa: CASSRIQGSSYEQYF
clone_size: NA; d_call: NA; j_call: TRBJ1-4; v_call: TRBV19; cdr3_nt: TGTGCCAGTAGTATTATGGTTTCTTCAACTAATGAAAAACTGTTTTTT; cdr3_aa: CASSIMVSSTNEKLFF
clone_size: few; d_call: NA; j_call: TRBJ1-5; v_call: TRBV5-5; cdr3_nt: TGTGCCAGCAGCTTGGGTGACCGTTCGAATCAGCCCCAGCATTTT; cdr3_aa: CASSLGDRSNQPQHF
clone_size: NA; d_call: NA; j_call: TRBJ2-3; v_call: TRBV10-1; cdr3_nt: TGCGCCAACCGGGCCGGGGAGGGCACAGATACGCAGTATTTT; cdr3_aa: CANRAGEGTDTQYF
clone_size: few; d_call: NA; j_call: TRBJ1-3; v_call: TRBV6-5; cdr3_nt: TGTGCCAGCAGCGCCGGGCTGAGTGGAAACACCATATATTTT; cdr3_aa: CASSAGLSGNTIYF
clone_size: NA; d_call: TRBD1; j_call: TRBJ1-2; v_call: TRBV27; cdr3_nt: TGTGCCAGCAGTGTCATACAGGGGAACTATGGCTACACCTTC; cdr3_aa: CASSVIQGNYGYTF
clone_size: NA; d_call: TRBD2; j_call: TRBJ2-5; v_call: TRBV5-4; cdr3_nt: TGTGCCAGCAGTTCCGAGGCGGGGGGGCAGGAGACCCAGTACTTC; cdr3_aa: CASSSEAGGQETQYF
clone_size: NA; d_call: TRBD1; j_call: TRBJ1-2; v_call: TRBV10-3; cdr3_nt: TGTGCCAGATCGAAAGGGACAGGCGACACCTATGGCTACACCTTC; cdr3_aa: CARSKGTGDTYGYTF
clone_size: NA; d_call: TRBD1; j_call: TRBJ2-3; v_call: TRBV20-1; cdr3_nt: TGCAGTGCTAGTACAGGGGCCCCCGTTTACACAGATACGCAGTATTTT; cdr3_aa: CSASTGAPVYTDTQYF
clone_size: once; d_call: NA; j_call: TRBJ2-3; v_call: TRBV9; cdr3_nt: TGTGCCAGCAGCGTAGGTGGGTCTAGCACAGATACGCAGTATTTT; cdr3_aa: CASSVGGSSTDTQYF
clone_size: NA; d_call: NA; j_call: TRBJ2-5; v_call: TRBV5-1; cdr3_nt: TGCGCCAGCAGCTTGGCCGCGGGCGCGGAGACCCAGTACTTC; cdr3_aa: CASSLAAGAETQYF
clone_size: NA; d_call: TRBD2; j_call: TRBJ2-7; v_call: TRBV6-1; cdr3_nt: TGTGCCAGCAGTGATGGTCTAGCGGGGGCCAGGTTCTACGAGCAGTACTTC; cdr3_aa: CASSDGLAGARFYEQYF
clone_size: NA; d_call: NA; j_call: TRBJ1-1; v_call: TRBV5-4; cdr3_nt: TGTGCCAGCAGCTTTTGGACGGCTAGGAACACTGAAGCTTTCTTT; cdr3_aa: CASSFWTARNTEAFF
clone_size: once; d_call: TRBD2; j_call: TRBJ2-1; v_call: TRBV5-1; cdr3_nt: TGCGCCAGCAGCTTGGCCCCTAGCGGGGGGGATTCCTACAATGAGCAGTTCTTC; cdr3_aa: CASSLAPSGGDSYNEQFF
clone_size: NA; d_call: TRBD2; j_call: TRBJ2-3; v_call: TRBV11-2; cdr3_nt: TGTGCCAGCAGCCCGGGACTAGCGGGACCCAGCACAGATACGCAGTATTTT; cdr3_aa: CASSPGLAGPSTDTQYF
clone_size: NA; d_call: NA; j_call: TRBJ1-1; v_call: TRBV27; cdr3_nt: TGTGCCAGCAGTCTAACCCCTTCGGGGGGCCTGAGGACTGAAGCTTTCTTT; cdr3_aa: CASSLTPSGGLRTEAFF
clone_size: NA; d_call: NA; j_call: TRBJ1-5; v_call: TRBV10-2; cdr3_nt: TGCGCCAGCAGTGCCGGCTCCAATCAGCCCCAGCATTTT; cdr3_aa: CASSAGSNQPQHF
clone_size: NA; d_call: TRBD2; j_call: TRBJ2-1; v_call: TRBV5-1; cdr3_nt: TGCGCCAGCAGCCTAGCAAATCCCGGGACTAGCGGTAATGAGCAGTTCTTC; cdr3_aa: CASSLANPGTSGNEQFF
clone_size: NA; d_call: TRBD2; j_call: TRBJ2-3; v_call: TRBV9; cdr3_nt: TGTGCCAGCAGCGTGTACGGGGGGGCCCTAGATACGCAGTATTTT; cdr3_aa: CASSVYGGALDTQYF
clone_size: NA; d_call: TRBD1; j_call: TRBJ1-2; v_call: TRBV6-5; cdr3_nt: TGTGCCAGCAGTCGGACAGGGAGTAACTATGGCTACACCTTC; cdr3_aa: CASSRTGSNYGYTF
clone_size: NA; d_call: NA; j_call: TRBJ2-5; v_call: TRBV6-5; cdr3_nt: TGTGCCAGCTTGGGGGCCGGAGAGACCCAGTACTTC; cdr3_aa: CASLGAGETQYF
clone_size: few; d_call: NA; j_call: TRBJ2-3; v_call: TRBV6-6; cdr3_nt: TGTGCCAGCAGTTACGCCACAGATACGCAGTATTTT; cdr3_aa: CASSYATDTQYF
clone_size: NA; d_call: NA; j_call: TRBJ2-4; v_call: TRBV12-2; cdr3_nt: TGTGCAAGTCGCTTAGTTCGTCTAGCGGGGGACTTAATCTTAGCCAAAAACATTCAGTACTTC; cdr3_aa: CASRLVRLAGDLILAKNIQYF
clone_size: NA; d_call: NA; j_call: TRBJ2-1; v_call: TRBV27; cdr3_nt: TGTGCCAGCAGTTTGGGGGGCGTAGTGTGGAATGAGCAGTTCTTC; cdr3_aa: CASSLGGVVWNEQFF
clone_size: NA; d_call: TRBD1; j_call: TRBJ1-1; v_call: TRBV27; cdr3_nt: TGTGCCAGCAGTTTAATCGACAGGGTGACTGAAGCTTTCTTT; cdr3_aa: CASSLIDRVTEAFF
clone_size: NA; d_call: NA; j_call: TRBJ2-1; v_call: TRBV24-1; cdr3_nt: TGTGCCACCAGTGACAGGTCTCGATTGAATGAGCAGTTCTTC; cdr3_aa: CATSDRSRLNEQFF
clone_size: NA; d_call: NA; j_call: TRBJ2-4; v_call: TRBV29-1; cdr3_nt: TGCAGCGTTGGTAGTCCAGGGCCATCGGGCAAAAACATTCAGTACTTC; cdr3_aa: CSVGSPGPSGKNIQYF
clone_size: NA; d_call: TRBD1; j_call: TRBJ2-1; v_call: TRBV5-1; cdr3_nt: TGCGCCAGCAGCCCCACGGGACAGGGGGGAAATGAGCAGTTCTTC; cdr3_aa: CASSPTGQGGNEQFF
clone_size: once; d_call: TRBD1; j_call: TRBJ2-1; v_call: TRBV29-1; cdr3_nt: TGCAGCGTTGAAGGCACTCAGGGGGTAGGATCCTACAATGAGCAGTTCTTC; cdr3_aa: CSVEGTQGVGSYNEQFF
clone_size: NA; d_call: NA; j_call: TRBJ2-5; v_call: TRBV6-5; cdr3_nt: TGTGCCACCTACACCTCGGCAGGGGAGACCCAGTACTTC; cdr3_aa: CATYTSAGETQYF
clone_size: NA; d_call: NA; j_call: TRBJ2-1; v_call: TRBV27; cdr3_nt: TGTGCCAGCAGTAAGGAAGGGTCCAGTTACAATGAGCAGTTCTTC; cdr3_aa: CASSKEGSSYNEQFF